One T cell receptor beta chain is described in this entry. Its antigen is as yet unknown. V shed 6 bases, J shed 8 bases, and the junction held 16 bases outside the gene matches. Per the germline V gene, CDR1 is MDHEN and CDR2 is SYDVKM. The CDR3 has 16 amino acids. These data belong to a study of shared clonotypes between healthy human individuals. Study overall: CD4 naive and CD4 memory each took three plates per donor, while CD8 naive took two and CD8 memory one. Whole-study results and caveats: Four donors shared 4.5% to 6.5% of their naive CD4 clonotypes.

Libraries were prepared by immunoSEQ multiplex PCR; TCRdb keeps only in-frame clonotypes and omits some of them. The repertoire holds some 660,000 clones, with around four fifths as singletons. The chain combines TRBV28 with TRBJ2-1; TRBD1 matches at 7 bases. Sequencing was carried out using memory CD4+ T cells sorted from blood. The subset denotes: CD45RA-negative fraction. The TCR comes from a young woman in good health. In DNA form, the CDR3 reads TGTGCCAGCAGCCTAGATCTTGGGACAGTCCCCGATGAGCAGTTCTTC. It encodes CASSLDLGTVPDEQFF. Full variable domain (outside the CDR3, taken from reference TRBV28 and TRBJ2-1): DVKVTQSSRYLVKRTGEKVFLECVQDMDHENMFWYRQDPGLGLRLIYFSYDVKMKEKGDIPEGYSVSREKKERFSLILESASTNQTSMYLCASSLDLGTVPDEQFFGPGTRLTVL.